This entry lists 13 T cell receptor beta chains sequenced from one sample in a study of T cell repertoires in cytomegalovirus infection (dated by TCRdb to 2018 to 2020). Sequencing relied on an Illumina HiSeq 1500. Starting from the raw public reads, TCRdb applied fastp trimming at Q25, assembled clones with MiXCR and retained in-frame beta chains. Rows merge per CDR3 protein into single entries with the most common DNA and genes. The sample yields a few hundred thousand distinct CDR3 sequences; 40% were counted once. Of the sample, around 48% is held by the ten largest clones. This sample's treatment or condition label indicates: in vitro stimulation with specific CMV peptide epitopes to enrich CMV-specific T cells. Their cognate antigens are unknown. The sequencing used cultured PBMCs, collected from culture after CMV antigen stimulation. The receptors were gathered from a human donor in good health (CMV status not recorded). Some clones in this sample may be carry-over from other donors' samples.

This clonotype was seen more than once but under ten times. The rearrangement uses TRBV7-2 and TRBJ2-3; no definite D call. V was cut by 0 bases and J by 0 bases, with 10 bases left in between. Germline V gives CDR1 SGHTA, CDR2 FQGNSA. CDR3 length equals 16 residues. CDR3 residues: CASSLALATSTDTQYF. The DNA for the CDR3 is TGTGCCAGCAGCTTAGCTCTGGCAACTAGCACAGATACGCAGTATTTT.

A note on this clonotype: This clone may be a read error of a much larger clone one base away. The rearrangement links TRBV7-6 to TRBJ2-1; 11 nucleotides line up with TRBD2. Germline CDR1 and CDR2: SGHVS and FNYEAQ. This CDR3 spans 15 amino acids. CDR3 in amino acids: CTSSLLAGGANEQFF. CDR3 DNA: TGTACCAGCAGCTTATTAGCGGGAGGGGCTAATGAGCAGTTCTTC.

The chain is built from TRBV7-2 and TRBJ2-1, with a tentative D call TRBD1 (5 bases). Germline assignment: CDR1 SGHTA and CDR2 FQGNSA. This CDR3 spans 11 amino acids. The germline V and J ends were trimmed by 7 bases and 7 bases, with 8 bases remaining between them. CDR3 sequence: CASTGSNEQFF. CDR3 coding DNA: TGTGCCAGCACAGGGTCTAATGAGCAGTTCTTC. The full variable domain, its missing parts supplied by reference TRBV7-2 and TRBJ2-1, is GAGVSQSPSNKVTEKGKDVELRCDPISGHTALYWYRQSLGQGLEFLIYFQGNSAPDKSGLPSDRFSAERTGGSVSTLTIQRTQQEDSAVYLCASTGSNEQFFGPGTRLTVL.

This clonotype was counted only a few times. The rearrangement uses TRBV5-4 and TRBJ2-1; D gene ambiguous. Germline CDR1 reads SGHNT; CDR2 reads YYREEE (reference sequence). The germline V and J ends were trimmed by 0 bases and 6 bases, with 10 bases remaining between them. CDR3 length equals 14 residues. CDR3 in amino acids: CASSLVGTPNEQFF. The CDR3 coding sequence is TGTGCCAGCAGCTTGGTGGGAACTCCCAATGAGCAGTTCTTC.

V and J are TRBV4-3 and TRBJ2-1; TRBD2 aligns across 9 bases. The CDR3 has 16 residues. The V gene end was trimmed by 0 bases and the J gene end by 2 bases; junction bases not matched to a gene: 2. Germline values: CDR1 LGHNA, CDR2 YSLEER. The CDR3 coding sequence is TGCGCCAGCAGCCAAGATTCTAGCGGGACCTACAATGAGCAGTTCTTC. Its translation is CASSQDSSGTYNEQFF.

V is TRBV19 and J is TRBJ2-3; D remains ambiguous. CDR3 size: 14 residues. With 3 bases removed from V and 2 bases from J, the gap between germline ends came to 9 bases. Looked up from germline, CDR1 is LNHDA and CDR2 is SQIVND (reference sequence). The DNA of the CDR3 is TGTGCCAGTAGTATCGCCCCGTTCACAGATACGCAGTATTTT. Amino acids: CASSIAPFTDTQYF.

This chain joins TRBV5-4 and TRBJ1-1, with TRBD1 matching 8 bases. Trimming took 0 bases from V and 1 from J; bases not matched to a gene: 2. This CDR3 region has 15 residues. Germline CDR1 SGHNT, CDR2 YYREEE (reference sequence). This chain's CDR3 is CASSLVDRENTEAFF. The CDR3 region has the DNA TGTGCCAGCAGCTTGGTGGACAGGGAGAACACTGAAGCTTTCTTT.

The table lists this clonotype with a few counts. CDR3 DNA: TGTGCCAGCCGCCCCACAGGGGCCAAAAACATTCAGTACTTC. Its protein is CASRPTGAKNIQYF. The chain combines TRBV12-3 or TRBV12-4 with TRBJ2-4; D perhaps matches TRBD1 (6 bases). V lost 8 bases and J lost 1, with 12 bases in between. CDR3 length equals 14 residues.

This chain connects TRBV5-1 to TRBJ1-6, with a possible D match to TRBD1 (6 bases). The CDR3 sequence is 15 residues long. Germline values: CDR1 SGHRS, CDR2 YFSETQ. Trimming took 4 bases from V and 10 from J, leaving 18 bases between them. CDR3 in DNA: TGCGCCAGCAGCGACCCGGACAGAGAAGGGTCACCCCTCCACTTT. This encodes CASSDPDREGSPLHF.

The chain couples TRBV6-2 or TRBV6-3 to TRBJ2-1; D possibly uses TRBD1 or TRBD2 (7 bases each). The ends were cut back, 3 bases at V and 4 bases at J, with 13 bases in the middle. The CDR3 extends over 15 amino acids. Germline V gives CDR1 MNHEY, CDR2 SVGEGT. The CDR3 loop is CASSYSGGVYNEQFF. In DNA form, the CDR3 reads TGTGCCAGCAGTTATTCAGGGGGGGTATACAATGAGCAGTTCTTC.

V usage is TRBV25-1 and J usage is TRBJ1-1, with D tentatively TRBD1 (5 bases). The V end lost 5 bases, the J end lost 1 base, and 14 bases lay between the germline ends. The germline V gene has CDR1 MGHDK and CDR2 SYGVNS. The CDR3 spans 15 residues. The CDR3 region is CASSPPGLANTEAFF. The CDR3 nucleotides are TGTGCCAGCAGTCCCCCGGGGCTGGCGAACACTGAAGCTTTCTTT.

The J gene is TRBJ1-6, the V gene TRBV27; tentative D call: TRBD1 (5 bases). This CDR3 region has 18 residues. The germline gives CDR1 MNHEY, CDR2 SMNVEV (reference sequence). V gave up 5 bases and J gave up 2 bases, with 19 bases separating them. As DNA, the CDR3 is TGTGCCAGCAGTCCCCTCTACAGGATCGACACCTATAATTCACCCCTCCACTTT. This gives the protein CASSPLYRIDTYNSPLHF.

This rearrangement joins TRBV6-5 to TRBJ1-5, with D possibly being TRBD1 (6 bases). The V gene lost 2 bases and the J gene lost 2 bases, with 10 bases spanning the gap. This CDR3 spans 15 amino acids. Germline V CDR1 and CDR2: MNHEY, SVGAGI. The CDR3 here is CASSYRAGGNQPQHF. The DNA for the CDR3 is TGTGCCAGCAGTTACAGGGCAGGGGGCAATCAGCCCCAGCATTTT.